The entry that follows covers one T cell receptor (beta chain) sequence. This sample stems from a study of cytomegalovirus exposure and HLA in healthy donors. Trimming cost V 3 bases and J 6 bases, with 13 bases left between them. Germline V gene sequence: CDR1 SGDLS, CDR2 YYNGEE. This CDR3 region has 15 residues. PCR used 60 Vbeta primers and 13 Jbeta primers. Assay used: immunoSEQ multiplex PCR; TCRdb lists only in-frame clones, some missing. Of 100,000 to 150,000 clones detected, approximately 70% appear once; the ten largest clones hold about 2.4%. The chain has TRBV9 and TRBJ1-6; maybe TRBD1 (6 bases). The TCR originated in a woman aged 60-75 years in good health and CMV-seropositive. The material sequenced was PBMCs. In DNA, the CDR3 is TGTGCCAGCAGCGGTCTAGGACAGACTAATTCACCCCTCCACTTT. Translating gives CASSGLGQTNSPLHF.